This passage covers 7 T cell receptor beta chains from one sample sequenced in a study of identical twins. TCRdb ran MiXCR on the 5' RACE reads and lists one entry per CDR3 protein. The sample lists about 470,000 distinct CDR3 sequences, about 24% occurring once. These data also featured in a second study, about T cells expressing NK-cell markers.

The sequenced material came from CD4+ T cells sorted from blood. Every receptor here comes from a woman aged 18-29 years in good health.

This clonotype turned up a few times. The chain is built from TRBV10-3 and TRBJ2-7, with a weak D call TRBD1 (6 bases). Germline-derived CDR1 and CDR2 are ENHRY and SYGVKD. V shed 7 bases and J shed 2 bases, with 6 bases lying between them. CDR3 length: 11 amino acids. The chain's CDR3 is CAIKGAYEQYF. CDR3 bases: TGTGCCATCAAGGGGGCCTACGAGCAGTACTTC.

CDR3 sequence: CAHRGPGTGELFF. The DNA of the CDR3 is TGTGCCCACAGGGGGCCGGGCACCGGGGAGCTGTTTTTT. The rearrangement links TRBV30 to TRBJ2-2; 9 nucleotides match TRBD1. V lost 8 bases, J lost 4 bases, and 5 bases stayed unmatched. Per germline, CDR1 GTSNPN and CDR2 SVGIG (reference sequence). CDR3 length equals 13 residues. The full variable domain, completed using reference TRBV30 and TRBJ2-2, is SQTIHQWPATLVQPVGSPLSLECTVEGTSNPNLYWYRQAAGRGLQLLFYSVGIGQISSEVPQNLSASRPQDRQFILSSKKLLLSDSGFYLCAHRGPGTGELFFGEGSRLTVL.

This chain connects TRBV5-1 to TRBJ1-1; D is ambiguous. V was pared by 5 bases and J by 1 base, with 12 bases between. The CDR3 is 14 residues long. The germline gives CDR1 SGHRS, CDR2 YFSETQ. The CDR3 region is CASRAQGSNTEAFF. Written as DNA, the CDR3 is TGCGCCAGCAGGGCCCAAGGATCGAACACTGAAGCTTTCTTT.

This clonotype was detected only a few times. This chain connects TRBV12-3 or TRBV12-4 to TRBJ2-3; D call uncertain. V lost 2 bases to trimming and J lost 3 bases, with 6 bases between them. The CDR3 has 13 residues. Here the CDR3 reads CASSLYGTDTQYF. CDR3 DNA sequence: TGTGCCAGCAGTTTATATGGGACAGATACGCAGTATTTT.

The CDR3 spells CASSYEREGRYEQYF. The CDR3 bases are TGTGCCAGCAGTTACGAACGGGAGGGCCGATACGAGCAGTACTTC. The rearrangement links TRBV6-2 or TRBV6-3 to TRBJ2-7, with TRBD2 matching over 8 bases. Germline loops: CDR1 MNHEY, CDR2 SVGEGT. CDR3 length equals 15 residues. V was pared by 2 bases and J by 4 bases, with 7 bases of the junction left unmatched.

The chain is built from TRBV12-3 or TRBV12-4 and TRBJ2-5; D possibly corresponds to TRBD1 (6 bases). This CDR3 contains 14 residues. Deletions cut 6 bases from V and 5 bases from J, with 16 bases between. The CDR3 coding sequence is TGTGCCAGCAGGAGCACAGGGACGAGGGAGACCCAGTACTTC. Protein sequence: CASRSTGTRETQYF.

The chain has TRBV28 and TRBJ1-5; unclear D gene. The V end lost 3 bases, the J end lost 6 bases, and 12 bases lay between the germline ends. The CDR3 consists of 14 residues. CDR1 MDHEN and CDR2 SYDVKM come from the germline V gene. CDR3 bases: TGTGCCAGCAGTTTGGGGAGCGGCTTTCAGCCCCAGCATTTT. This translates into CASSLGSGFQPQHF.